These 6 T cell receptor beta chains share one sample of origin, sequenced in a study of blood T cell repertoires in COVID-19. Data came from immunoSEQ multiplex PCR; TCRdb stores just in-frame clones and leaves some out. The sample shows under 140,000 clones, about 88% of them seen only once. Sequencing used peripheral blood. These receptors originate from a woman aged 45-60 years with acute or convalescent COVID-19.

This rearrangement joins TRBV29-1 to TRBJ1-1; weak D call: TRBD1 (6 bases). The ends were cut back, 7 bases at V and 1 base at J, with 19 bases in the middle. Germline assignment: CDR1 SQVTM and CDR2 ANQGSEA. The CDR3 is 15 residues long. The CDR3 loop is CSGLDSLRTNTEAFF. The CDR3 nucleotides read TGCAGCGGCCTGGACAGCCTCAGGACGAACACTGAAGCTTTCTTT.

For the CDR3, the DNA is TGTGCCAGCAGCCAAGGCCTTCCTCGAGGGGAAAAACTGTTTTTT. The encoded protein is CASSQGLPRGEKLFF. The chain recombines TRBV14 with TRBJ1-4; D gene ambiguous. The germline V and J ends were trimmed by 1 base and 8 bases, with 14 bases remaining between them. Germline CDR1 SGHDN, CDR2 FVKESK. The CDR3 consists of 15 residues. Filled out from reference TRBV14 and TRBJ1-4, the complete variable domain reads EAGVTQFPSHSVIEKGQTVTLRCDPISGHDNLYWYRRVMGKEIKFLLHFVKESKQDESGMPNNRFLAERTGGTYSTLKVQPAELEDSGVYFCASSQGLPRGEKLFFGSGTQLSVL.

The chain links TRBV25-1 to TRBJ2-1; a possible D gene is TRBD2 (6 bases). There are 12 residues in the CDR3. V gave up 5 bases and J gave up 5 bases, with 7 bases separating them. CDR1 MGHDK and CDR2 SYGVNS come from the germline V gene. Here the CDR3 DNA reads TGTGCCAGCAGTACTAGCCACAATGAGCAGTTCTTC. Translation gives CASSTSHNEQFF.

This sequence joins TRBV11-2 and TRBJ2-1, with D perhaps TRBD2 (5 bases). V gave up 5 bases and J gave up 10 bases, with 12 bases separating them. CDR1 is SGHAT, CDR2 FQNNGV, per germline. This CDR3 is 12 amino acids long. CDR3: CASSLTRTEQFF. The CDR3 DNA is TGTGCCAGCAGCCTCACTAGAACGGAGCAGTTCTTC.

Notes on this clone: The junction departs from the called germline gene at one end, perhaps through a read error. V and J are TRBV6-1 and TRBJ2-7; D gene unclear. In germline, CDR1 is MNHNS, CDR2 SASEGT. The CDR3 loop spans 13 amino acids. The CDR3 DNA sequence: TGTGCCAGCACTGAACAAGCCGGCTACGAGCAGTACTTC. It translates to CASTEQAGYEQYF.

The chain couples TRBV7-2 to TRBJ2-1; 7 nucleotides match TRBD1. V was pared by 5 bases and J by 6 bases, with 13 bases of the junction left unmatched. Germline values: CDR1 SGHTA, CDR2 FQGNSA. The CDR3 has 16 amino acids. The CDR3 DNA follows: TGTGCCAGCAGCACACCGACAGGGATCGCGGGCAATGAGCAGTTCTTC. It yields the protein CASSTPTGIAGNEQFF.